The entry below gives a single T cell receptor beta chain sequence along with its context. The target antigen is unknown. The ends lost 5 bases at V and 0 bases at J; junction bases unmatched: 4. CDR1 is LNHDA and CDR2 is SQIVND in the germline V gene (reference sequence). The CDR3 loop spans 15 amino acids. The data derive from a study of cytomegalovirus exposure and HLA in healthy donors. Broader study findings: In an earlier analysis, most TCR beta V segments were productive about 90% or about 30% of the time. A list of 150 to 200 TCR beta chains associated with cytomegalovirus was given.

PCR was performed using 60 Vbeta and 13 Jbeta primers. Using immunoSEQ multiplex PCR, the repertoire was profiled, and TCRdb retains in-frame clones only, with some absent. The sample has about 160,000 clones, almost 80% seen once. The sample taken for sequencing was PBMCs. The J gene is TRBJ2-3, the V gene TRBV19; TRBD2 agrees at 8 bases. The source is a woman aged 45-65 years in good health and CMV-seronegative. DNA for the CDR3: TGTGCCAGTAGTGCGGTAGCGGGAAGCACAGATACGCAGTATTTT. Translating gives CASSAVAGSTDTQYF. The full variable domain, its missing parts supplied by reference TRBV19 and TRBJ2-3, is DGGITQSPKYLFRKEGQNVTLSCEQNLNHDAMYWYRQDPGQGLRLIYYSQIVNDFQKGDIAEGYSVSREKKESFPLTVTSAQKNPTAFYLCASSAVAGSTDTQYFGPGTRLTVL.